Listed below are T cell receptor beta chains from one sample, sequenced in a study of T cells expressing NK-cell markers. TCRdb reprocessed the 5' RACE reads; each CDR3 protein has one entry and no DNA is given. The listing contains hundreds of thousands of distinct CDR3 sequences. The sequenced sample consisted of blood T cells: a sorted CD56 or NKG2C T cell subset, CD4+ or CD8+ T cells, or bulk PBMC T cells (not recorded which). The source of these receptors is a woman between 18 and 70 years old in good health. Each CDR3 is given with its conserved first and last residue.

V	J	CDR3
TRBV6-1	TRBJ2-2	CASRRLAGGSGTGELFF
TRBV5-1	TRBJ2-1	CASSLTSGRGPNEQFF
TRBV6-5	TRBJ2-7	CASSYTRDAGVDYEQYF
TRBV6-1	TRBJ1-1	CASSEAGRGLRNTEAFF
TRBV6-2/TRBV6-3	TRBJ2-1	CASSYSGGSGGYEQFF
TRBV12-3/TRBV12-4	TRBJ2-7	CASRGAYEQYF
TRBV20-1	TRBJ2-7	CSAPLLGILSYEQYF
TRBV2	TRBJ1-1	CASSEAIAGDAFF
TRBV5-1	TRBJ2-7	CASSLGGPLLDF
TRBV30	TRBJ1-1	CAWSHDTEAFF
TRBV2	TRBJ2-7	CASRPSAGVGVYEQYF
TRBV20-1	TRBJ2-1	CSARVQRLSYNEQFF
TRBV12-3/TRBV12-4	TRBJ2-2	CASSWTVASTGELFF
TRBV6-4	TRBJ2-5	CASSGVISVVETQYF
TRBV11-3	TRBJ2-1	CASSSGDHRGDEQFF
TRBV20-1	TRBJ2-3	CSARDELAGSTDTQYF
TRBV20-1	TRBJ1-2	CSATRTGSGNYGYTF
TRBV20-1	TRBJ2-5	CSVQEKPWTETQYF
TRBV12-3/TRBV12-4	TRBJ1-2	CASSLGDRAYGYTF
TRBV11-2	TRBJ2-1	CASSLLGREQFF
TRBV7-8	TRBJ2-5	CASSQTDLNEETQYF
TRBV11-2	TRBJ1-1	CASSLVAGMNTEAFF
TRBV7-9	TRBJ1-1	CASSLGGQGAEAFF
TRBV11-2	TRBJ1-4	CASSPTSGAEKLFF
TRBV28	TRBJ1-2	CASSFLGTPANYGYTF
TRBV20-1	TRBJ2-7	CSARAPQSYEQYF
TRBV12-3/TRBV12-4	TRBJ2-3	CASSPGSFDTQYF
TRBV4-2	TRBJ1-1	CASSQISLRGNTEAFF
TRBV6-2/TRBV6-3	TRBJ2-5	CASRTTPETQYF
TRBV12-3/TRBV12-4	TRBJ1-6	CASSSGQGDNSPLHF